The sequence of this T cell receptor (beta chain) was determined in a study of T cell changes during pregnancy in multiple sclerosis. Germline CDR1 reads ENHRY; CDR2 reads SYGVKD. This CDR3 is 15 amino acids long. V was cut by 4 bases and J by 2 bases, with 11 bases left in between. Assay used: immunoSEQ multiplex PCR; TCRdb lists only in-frame clones, some missing. This table holds 78,000 or so clones, around 90% found once. This sequence originates from a female donor with multiple sclerosis, enrolled in a pregnancy study. The sequencing here drew on peripheral blood, taken before pregnancy. The chain couples TRBV10-3 to TRBJ2-2, with D perhaps matching TRBD2 (5 bases). The CDR3 is CAISVGVDNTGELFF. The CDR3 coding sequence is TGTGCCATCAGTGTCGGGGTAGATAACACCGGGGAGCTGTTTTTT.